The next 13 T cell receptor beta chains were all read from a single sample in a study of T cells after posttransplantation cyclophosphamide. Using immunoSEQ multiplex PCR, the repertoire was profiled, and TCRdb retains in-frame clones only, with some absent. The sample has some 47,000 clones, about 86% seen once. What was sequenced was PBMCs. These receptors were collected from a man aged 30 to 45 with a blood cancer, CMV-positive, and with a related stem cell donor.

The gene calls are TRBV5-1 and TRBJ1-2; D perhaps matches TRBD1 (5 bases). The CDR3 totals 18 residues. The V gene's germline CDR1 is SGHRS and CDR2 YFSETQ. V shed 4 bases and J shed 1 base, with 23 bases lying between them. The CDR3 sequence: CASSLAGRGGPFNYGYTF. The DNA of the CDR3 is TGCGCCAGCAGCCTCGCCGGCCGCGGGGGACCTTTTAACTATGGCTACACCTTC.

The CDR3 sequence is CASSRGGGSIENPNYGYTF. The CDR3 nucleotides read TGTGCCAGCAGCCGTGGCGGGGGCAGCATAGAGAATCCTAACTATGGCTACACCTTC. The chain joins TRBV7-9 to TRBJ1-2, with a possible D match to TRBD1 (6 bases). CDR3 length: 19 residues. The germline gives CDR1 SEHNR, CDR2 FQNEAQ (reference sequence). Trimming took 5 bases from V and 0 from J, leaving 25 bases between them.

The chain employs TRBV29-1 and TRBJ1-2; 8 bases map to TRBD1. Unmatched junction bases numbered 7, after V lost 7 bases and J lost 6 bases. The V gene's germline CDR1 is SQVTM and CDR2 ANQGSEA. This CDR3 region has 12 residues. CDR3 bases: TGCAGCGCATGGACAGGGTCAGATGGCTACACCTTC. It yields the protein CSAWTGSDGYTF.

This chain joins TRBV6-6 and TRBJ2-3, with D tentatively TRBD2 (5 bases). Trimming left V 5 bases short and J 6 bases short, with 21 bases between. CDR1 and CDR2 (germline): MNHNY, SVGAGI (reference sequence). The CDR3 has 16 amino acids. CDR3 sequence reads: CASSPSRETLLDTQYF. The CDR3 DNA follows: TGTGCCAGCAGTCCCTCCCGGGAAACCCTCCTGGATACGCAGTATTTT.

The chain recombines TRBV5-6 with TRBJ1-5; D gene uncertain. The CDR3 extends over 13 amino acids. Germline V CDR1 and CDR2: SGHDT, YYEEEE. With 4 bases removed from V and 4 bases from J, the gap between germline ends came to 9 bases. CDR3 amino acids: CASSGGGNQPQHF. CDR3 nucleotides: TGTGCCAGCAGCGGTGGAGGTAATCAGCCCCAGCATTTT. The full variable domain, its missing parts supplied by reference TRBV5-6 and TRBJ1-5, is DAGVTQSPTHLIKTRGQQVTLRCSPKSGHDTVSWYQQALGQGPQFIFQYYEEEERQRGNFPDRFSGHQFPNYSSELNVNALLLGDSALYLCASSGGGNQPQHFGDGTRLSIL.

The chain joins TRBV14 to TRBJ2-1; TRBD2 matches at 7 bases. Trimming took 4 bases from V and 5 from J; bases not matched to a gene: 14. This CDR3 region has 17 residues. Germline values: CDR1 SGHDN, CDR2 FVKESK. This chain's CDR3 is CASSPVLGGSGNNEQFF. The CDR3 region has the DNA TGTGCCAGCAGCCCAGTACTGGGCGGGAGTGGAAACAATGAGCAGTTCTTC. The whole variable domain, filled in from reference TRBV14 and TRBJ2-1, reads EAGVTQFPSHSVIEKGQTVTLRCDPISGHDNLYWYRRVMGKEIKFLLHFVKESKQDESGMPNNRFLAERTGGTYSTLKVQPAELEDSGVYFCASSPVLGGSGNNEQFFGPGTRLTVL.

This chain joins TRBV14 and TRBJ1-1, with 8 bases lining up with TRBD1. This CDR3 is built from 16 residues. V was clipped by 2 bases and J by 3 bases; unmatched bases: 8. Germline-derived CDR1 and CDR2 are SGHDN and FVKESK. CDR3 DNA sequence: TGTGCCAGCAGCCAACTTCAGGGGGCCGGGTACACTGAAGCTTTCTTT. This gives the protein CASSQLQGAGYTEAFF.

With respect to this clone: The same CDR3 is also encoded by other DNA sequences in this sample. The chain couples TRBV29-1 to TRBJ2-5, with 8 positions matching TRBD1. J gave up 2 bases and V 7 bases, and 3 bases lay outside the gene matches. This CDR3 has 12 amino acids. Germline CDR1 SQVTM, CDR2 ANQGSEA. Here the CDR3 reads CSAGQGQETQYF. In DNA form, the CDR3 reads TGCAGCGCCGGACAGGGACAAGAGACCCAGTACTTC.

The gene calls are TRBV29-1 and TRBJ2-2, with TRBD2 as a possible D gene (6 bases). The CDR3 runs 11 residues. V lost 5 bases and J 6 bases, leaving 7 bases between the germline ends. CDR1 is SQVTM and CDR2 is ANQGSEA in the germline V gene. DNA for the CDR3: TGCAGCGTTTCGGGGGCCGGGGAGCTGTTTTTT. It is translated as CSVSGAGELFF.

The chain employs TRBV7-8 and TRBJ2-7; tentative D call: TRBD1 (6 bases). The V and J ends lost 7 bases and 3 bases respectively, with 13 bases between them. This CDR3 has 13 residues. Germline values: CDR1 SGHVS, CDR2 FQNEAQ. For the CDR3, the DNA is TGTGCCAGCATGGCAGGGGCCAACTACGAGCAGTACTTC. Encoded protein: CASMAGANYEQYF. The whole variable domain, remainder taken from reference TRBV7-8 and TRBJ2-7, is GAGVSQSPRYKVAKRGQDVALRCDPISGHVSLFWYQQALGQGPEFLTYFQNEAQLDKSGLPSDRFFAERPEGSVSTLKIQRTQQEDSAVYLCASMAGANYEQYFGPGTRLTVT.

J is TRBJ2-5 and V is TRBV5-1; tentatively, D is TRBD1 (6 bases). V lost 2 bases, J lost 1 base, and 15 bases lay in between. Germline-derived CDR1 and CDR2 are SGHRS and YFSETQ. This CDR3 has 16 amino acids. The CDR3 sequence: CASSLKWTDFQETQYF. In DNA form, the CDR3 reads TGCGCCAGCAGCTTAAAATGGACAGACTTCCAAGAGACCCAGTACTTC.

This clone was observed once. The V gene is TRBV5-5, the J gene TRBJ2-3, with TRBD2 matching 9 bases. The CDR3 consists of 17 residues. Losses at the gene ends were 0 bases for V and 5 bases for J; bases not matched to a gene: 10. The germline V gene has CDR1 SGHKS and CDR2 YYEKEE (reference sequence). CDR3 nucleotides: TGTGCCAGCAGCTTGGTTGGCGGGAGGGCCGCGGGAGATACGCAGTATTTT. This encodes CASSLVGGRAAGDTQYF.

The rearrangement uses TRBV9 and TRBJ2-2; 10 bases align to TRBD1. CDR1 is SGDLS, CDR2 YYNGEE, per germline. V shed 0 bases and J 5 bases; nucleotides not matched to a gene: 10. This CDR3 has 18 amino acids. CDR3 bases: TGTGCCAGCAGCGTAGGTGGCTGGGACAGGGGAGAAACCGGGGAGCTGTTTTTT. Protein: CASSVGGWDRGETGELFF.